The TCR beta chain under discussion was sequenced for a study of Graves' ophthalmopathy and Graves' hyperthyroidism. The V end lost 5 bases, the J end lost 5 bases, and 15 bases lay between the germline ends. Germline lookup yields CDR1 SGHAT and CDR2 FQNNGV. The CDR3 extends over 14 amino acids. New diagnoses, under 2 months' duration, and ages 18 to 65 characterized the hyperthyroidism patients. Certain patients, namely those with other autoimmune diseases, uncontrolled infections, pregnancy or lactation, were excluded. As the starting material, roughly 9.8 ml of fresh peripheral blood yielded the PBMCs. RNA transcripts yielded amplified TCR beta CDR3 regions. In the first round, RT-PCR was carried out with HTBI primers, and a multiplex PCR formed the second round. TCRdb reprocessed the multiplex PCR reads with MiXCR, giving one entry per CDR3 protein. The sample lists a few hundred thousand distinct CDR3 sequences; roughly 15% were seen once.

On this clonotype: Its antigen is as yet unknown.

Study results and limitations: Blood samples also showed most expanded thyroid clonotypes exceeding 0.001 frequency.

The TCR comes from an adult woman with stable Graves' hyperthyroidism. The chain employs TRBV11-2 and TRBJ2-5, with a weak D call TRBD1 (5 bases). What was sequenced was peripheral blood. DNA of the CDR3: TGTGCCAGCAGCGACGGCTCAGGGCGGGAGACCCAGTACTTC. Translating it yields CASSDGSGRETQYF.